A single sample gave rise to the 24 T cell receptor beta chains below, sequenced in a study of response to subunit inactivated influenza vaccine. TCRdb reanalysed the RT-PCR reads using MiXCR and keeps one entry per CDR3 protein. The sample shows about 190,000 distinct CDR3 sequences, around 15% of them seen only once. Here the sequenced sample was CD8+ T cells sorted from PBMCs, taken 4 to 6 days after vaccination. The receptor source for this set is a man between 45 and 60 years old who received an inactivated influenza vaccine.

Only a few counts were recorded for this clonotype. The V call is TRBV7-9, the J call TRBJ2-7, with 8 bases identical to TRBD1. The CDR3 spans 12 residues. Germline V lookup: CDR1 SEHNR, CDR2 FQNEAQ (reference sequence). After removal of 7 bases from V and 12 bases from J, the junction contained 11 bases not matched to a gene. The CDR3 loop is CASNLPGQDWYF. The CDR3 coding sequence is TGTGCCAGCAACCTACCGGGACAGGACTGGTACTTC.

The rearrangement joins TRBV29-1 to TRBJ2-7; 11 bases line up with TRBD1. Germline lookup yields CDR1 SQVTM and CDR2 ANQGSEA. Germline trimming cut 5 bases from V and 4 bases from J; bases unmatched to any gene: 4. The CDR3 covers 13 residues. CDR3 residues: CSVWTGGGYEQYF. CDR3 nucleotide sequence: TGCAGCGTTTGGACAGGGGGCGGATACGAGCAGTACTTC.

The CDR3 loop reads CASSLYGPEVIEQYF. For the CDR3, the DNA is TGTGCCAGCAGCTTATACGGTCCCGAGGTAATCGAGCAGTACTTC. This sequence joins TRBV7-2 and TRBJ2-7; D not resolved. Per the germline V gene, CDR1 is SGHTA and CDR2 is FQGNSA. V was pared by 2 bases and J by 6 bases, with 17 bases between. The CDR3 contains 15 residues.

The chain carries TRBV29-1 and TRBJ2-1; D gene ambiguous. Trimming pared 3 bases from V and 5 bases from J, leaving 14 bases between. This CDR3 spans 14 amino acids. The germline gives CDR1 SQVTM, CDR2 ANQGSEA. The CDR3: CSVETPPVDNEQFF. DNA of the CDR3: TGCAGCGTTGAGACACCTCCGGTGGACAATGAGCAGTTCTTC.

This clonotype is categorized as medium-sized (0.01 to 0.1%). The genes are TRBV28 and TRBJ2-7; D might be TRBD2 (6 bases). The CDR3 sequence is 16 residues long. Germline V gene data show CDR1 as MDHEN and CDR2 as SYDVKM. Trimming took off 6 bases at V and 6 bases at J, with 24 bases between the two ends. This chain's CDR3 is CASRNAYGTDWIEQYF. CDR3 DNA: TGTGCCAGCAGAAATGCGTACGGGACTGACTGGATCGAGCAGTACTTC.

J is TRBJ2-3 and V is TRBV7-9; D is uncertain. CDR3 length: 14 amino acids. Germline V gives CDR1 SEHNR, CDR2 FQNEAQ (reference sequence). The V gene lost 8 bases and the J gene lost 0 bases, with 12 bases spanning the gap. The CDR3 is CASARVSSTDTQYF. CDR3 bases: TGTGCCAGCGCAAGAGTATCTAGCACAGATACGCAGTATTTT.

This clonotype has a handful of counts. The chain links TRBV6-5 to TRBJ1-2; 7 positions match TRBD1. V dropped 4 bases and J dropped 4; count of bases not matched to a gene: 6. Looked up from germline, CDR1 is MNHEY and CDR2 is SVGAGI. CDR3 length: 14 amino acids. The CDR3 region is CASSSRRGFYGYTF. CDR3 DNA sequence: TGTGCCAGCAGTTCACGCAGGGGGTTCTATGGCTACACCTTC.

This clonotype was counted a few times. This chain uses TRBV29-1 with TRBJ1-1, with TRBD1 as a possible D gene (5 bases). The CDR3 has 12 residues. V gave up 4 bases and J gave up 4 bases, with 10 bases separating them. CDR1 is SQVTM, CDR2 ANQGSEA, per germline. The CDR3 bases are TGCAGCGTTGCAGGGCACCGCACTGAAGCTTTCTTT. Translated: CSVAGHRTEAFF.

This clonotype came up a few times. CDR3 sequence (DNA): TGTGCCAGCTCACCCAGGGACAGTAACACCGGGGAGCTGTTTTTT. Translating it yields CASSPRDSNTGELFF. The chain carries TRBV18 and TRBJ2-2, with TRBD1 identical over 7 bases. Germline values: CDR1 KGHSH, CDR2 LQKENI. V was pared by 3 bases and J by 2 bases, with 3 bases of the junction left unmatched. The CDR3 loop spans 15 amino acids.

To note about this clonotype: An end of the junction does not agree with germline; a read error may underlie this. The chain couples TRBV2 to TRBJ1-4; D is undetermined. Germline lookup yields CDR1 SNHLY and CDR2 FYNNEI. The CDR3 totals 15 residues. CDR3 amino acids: CASREENSSNEKLFF. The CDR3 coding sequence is TGTGCCAGCAGAGAAGAAAATTCCTCTAATGAAAAACTGTTTTTT.

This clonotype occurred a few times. CDR3 region: CSARGLAELLYEQYF. The CDR3 bases are TGCAGTGCCCGAGGACTAGCGGAGTTACTTTACGAGCAGTACTTC. The chain has TRBV20-1 and TRBJ2-7; 10 positions match TRBD2. V was clipped by 6 bases and J by 4 bases; unmatched bases: 12. The CDR3 sequence is 15 residues long. Germline CDR1 DFQATT, CDR2 SNEGSKA (reference sequence).

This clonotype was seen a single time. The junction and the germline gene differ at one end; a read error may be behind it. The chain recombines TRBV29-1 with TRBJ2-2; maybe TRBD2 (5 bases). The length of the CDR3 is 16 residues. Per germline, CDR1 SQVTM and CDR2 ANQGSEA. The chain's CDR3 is CSAEERRKGNTGELFF. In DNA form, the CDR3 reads TGCAGCGCTGAAGAACGGAGGAAGGGGAACACCGGGGAGCTGTTTTTT.

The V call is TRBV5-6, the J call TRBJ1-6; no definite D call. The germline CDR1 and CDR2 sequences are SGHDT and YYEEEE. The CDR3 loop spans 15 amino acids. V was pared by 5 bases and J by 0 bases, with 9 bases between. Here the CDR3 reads CASSPEHSYNSPLHF. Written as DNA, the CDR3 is TGTGCCAGCAGTCCAGAACACTCCTATAATTCACCCCTCCACTTT.

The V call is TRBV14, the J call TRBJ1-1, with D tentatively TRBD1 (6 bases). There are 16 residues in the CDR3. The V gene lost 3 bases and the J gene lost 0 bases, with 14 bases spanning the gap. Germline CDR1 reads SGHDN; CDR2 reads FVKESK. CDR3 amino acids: CASSQGQGLMNTEAFF. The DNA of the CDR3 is TGTGCCAGCAGCCAGGGGCAGGGGCTAATGAACACTGAAGCTTTCTTT.

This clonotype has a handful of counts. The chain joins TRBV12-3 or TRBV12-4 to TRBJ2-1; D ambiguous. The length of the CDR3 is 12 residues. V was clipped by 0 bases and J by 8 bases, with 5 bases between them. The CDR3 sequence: CASSLAPDEQFF. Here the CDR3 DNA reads TGTGCCAGCAGTTTAGCGCCGGATGAGCAGTTCTTC.

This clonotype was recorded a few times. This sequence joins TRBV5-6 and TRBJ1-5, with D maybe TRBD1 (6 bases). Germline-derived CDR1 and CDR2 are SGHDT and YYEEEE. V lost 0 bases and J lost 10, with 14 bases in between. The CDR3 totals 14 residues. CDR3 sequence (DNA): TGTGCCAGCAGCTTGGGAACAGGGCGAGACCCCCAGCATTTT. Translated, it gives CASSLGTGRDPQHF.

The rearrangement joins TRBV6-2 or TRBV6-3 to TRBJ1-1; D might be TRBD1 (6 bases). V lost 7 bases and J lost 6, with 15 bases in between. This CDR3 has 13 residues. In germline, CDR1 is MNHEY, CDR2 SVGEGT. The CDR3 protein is CASNRGGGSEAFF. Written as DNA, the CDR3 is TGTGCCAGCAACAGAGGGGGAGGCTCTGAAGCTTTCTTT.

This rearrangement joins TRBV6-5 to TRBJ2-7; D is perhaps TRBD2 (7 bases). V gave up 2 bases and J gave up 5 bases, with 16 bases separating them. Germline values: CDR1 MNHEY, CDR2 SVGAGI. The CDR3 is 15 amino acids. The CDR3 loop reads CASSYGGAGAHEQYF. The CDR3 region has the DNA TGTGCCAGCAGTTACGGGGGGGCAGGGGCCCACGAGCAGTACTTC.

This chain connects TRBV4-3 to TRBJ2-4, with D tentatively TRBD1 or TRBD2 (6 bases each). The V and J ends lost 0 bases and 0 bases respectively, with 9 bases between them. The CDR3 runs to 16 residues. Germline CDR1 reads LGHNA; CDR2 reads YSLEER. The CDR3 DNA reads TGCGCCAGCAGCCAAGAGGGGGGCTTAGCCAAAAACATTCAGTACTTC. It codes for CASSQEGGLAKNIQYF.

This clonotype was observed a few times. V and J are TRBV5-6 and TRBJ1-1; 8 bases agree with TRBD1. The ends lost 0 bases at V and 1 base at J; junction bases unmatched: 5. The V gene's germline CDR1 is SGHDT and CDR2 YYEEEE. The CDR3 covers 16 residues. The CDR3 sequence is CASSLGPGTGNTEAFF. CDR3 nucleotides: TGTGCCAGCAGCTTGGGCCCGGGGACAGGGAACACTGAAGCTTTCTTT.

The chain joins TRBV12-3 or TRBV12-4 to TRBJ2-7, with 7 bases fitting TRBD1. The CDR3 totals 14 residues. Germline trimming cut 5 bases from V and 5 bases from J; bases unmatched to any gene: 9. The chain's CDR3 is CASSPKGQLDEQYF. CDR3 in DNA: TGTGCCAGCAGTCCAAAGGGACAGTTGGACGAGCAGTACTTC.

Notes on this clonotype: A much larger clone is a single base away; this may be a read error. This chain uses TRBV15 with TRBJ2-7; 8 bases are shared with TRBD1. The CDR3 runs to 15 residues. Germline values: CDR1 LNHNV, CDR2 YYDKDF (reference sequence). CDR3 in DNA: TGTGCCACCGGGGAAGACAGGGGTGGCGGCTACGAGCAGCACTTC. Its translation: CATGEDRGGGYEQHF. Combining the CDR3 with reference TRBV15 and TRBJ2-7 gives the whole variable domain DAMVIQNPRYQVTQFGKPVTLSCSQTLNHNVMYWYQQKSSQAPKLLFHYYDKDFNNEADTPDNFQSRRPNTSFCFLDIRSPGLGDTAMYLCATGEDRGGGYEQHFGPGTRLTVT.

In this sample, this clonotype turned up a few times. CDR3 region: CASSLSVNEQYF. CDR3 coding DNA: TGTGCCAGCAGTCTGAGCGTCAACGAGCAGTACTTC. The chain couples TRBV12-3 or TRBV12-4 to TRBJ2-7, with D uncertain. The CDR3 loop spans 12 amino acids. Trimming took 5 bases from V and 5 from J, leaving 10 bases between them.

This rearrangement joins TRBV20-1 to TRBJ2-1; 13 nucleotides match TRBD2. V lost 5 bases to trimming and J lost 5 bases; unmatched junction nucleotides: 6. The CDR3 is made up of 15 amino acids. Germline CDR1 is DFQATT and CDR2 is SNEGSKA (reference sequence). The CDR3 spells CSAPHGLAGDNEQFF. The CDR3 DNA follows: TGCAGTGCTCCTCATGGACTAGCGGGGGACAATGAGCAGTTCTTC.